This paragraph reports one TCR beta chain. Its cognate antigen is unknown. J was trimmed by 10 bases and V by 8 bases; bases with no gene match: 12. The germline CDR1 and CDR2 sequences are MNHEY and SMNVEV (reference sequence). The length of the CDR3 is 14 residues. The source of the sample is a study of shared clonotypes between healthy human individuals. Study-wide points: Genetic and exposure-history diversity was limited by the small donor number.

Clones were sequenced by immunoSEQ multiplex PCR, and TCRdb holds only the in-frame ones, with some missing. The table has around 2.5 million clones, approximately 93% seen once; the top ten hold around 0.4%. The receptor was isolated from a man between 18 and 29 years old in good health. Some clones in this sample may be carry-over from other donors' samples. The chain recombines TRBV27 with TRBJ1-4; TRBD1 agrees at 8 bases. Sequenced material: naive CD4+ T cells from PBMCs. Subset reported: CD45RA+ positively selected. This CDR3 reads CASGHGQGRGKLFF. DNA of the CDR3: TGTGCCAGCGGACACGGACAGGGAAGAGGAAAACTGTTTTTT.